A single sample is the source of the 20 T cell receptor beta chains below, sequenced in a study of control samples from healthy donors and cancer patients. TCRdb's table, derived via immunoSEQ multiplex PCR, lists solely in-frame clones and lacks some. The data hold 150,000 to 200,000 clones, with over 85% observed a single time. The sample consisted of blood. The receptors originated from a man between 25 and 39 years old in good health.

The CDR3, as DNA: TGTGCCAGCAGCTTGGCCAACTTTTATAATTCACCCCTCCACTTT. It codes for CASSLANFYNSPLHF. V usage is TRBV5-5 and J usage is TRBJ1-6; unclear D gene. The V end was cut by 0 bases, the J end by 4 bases, with 8 bases between. CDR3 length equals 15 residues. Germline-derived CDR1 and CDR2 are SGHKS and YYEKEE (reference sequence).

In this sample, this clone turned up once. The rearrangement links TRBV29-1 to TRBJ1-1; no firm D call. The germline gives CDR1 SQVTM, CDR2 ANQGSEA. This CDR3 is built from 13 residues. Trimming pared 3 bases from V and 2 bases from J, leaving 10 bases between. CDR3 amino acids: CSVDLGKNTEAFF. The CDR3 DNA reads TGCAGCGTTGATTTGGGAAAAAACACTGAAGCTTTCTTT.

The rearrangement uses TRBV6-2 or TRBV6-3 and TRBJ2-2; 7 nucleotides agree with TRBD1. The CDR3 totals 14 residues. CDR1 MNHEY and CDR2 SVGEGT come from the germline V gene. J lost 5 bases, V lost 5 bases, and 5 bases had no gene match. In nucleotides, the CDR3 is TGTGCCAGCAGTCCCCCAGGGGGTACCGGGGAGCTGTTTTTT. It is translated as CASSPPGGTGELFF.

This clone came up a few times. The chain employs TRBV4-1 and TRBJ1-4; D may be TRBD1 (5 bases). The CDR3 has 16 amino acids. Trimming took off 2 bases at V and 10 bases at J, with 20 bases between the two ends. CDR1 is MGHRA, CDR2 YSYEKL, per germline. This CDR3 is CASSQNVGAAGRKLFF. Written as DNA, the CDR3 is TGCGCCAGCAGCCAAAACGTCGGGGCGGCTGGAAGAAAACTGTTTTTT.

The CDR3 protein is CASSSVFNQPQHF. CDR3 sequence (DNA): TGTGCCAGCAGCAGCGTATTCAATCAGCCCCAGCATTTT. The chain joins TRBV27 to TRBJ1-5; D uncertain. V lost 6 bases and J 3 bases, leaving 9 bases between the germline ends. CDR3 length: 13 amino acids. CDR1 MNHEY and CDR2 SMNVEV come from the germline V gene (reference sequence).

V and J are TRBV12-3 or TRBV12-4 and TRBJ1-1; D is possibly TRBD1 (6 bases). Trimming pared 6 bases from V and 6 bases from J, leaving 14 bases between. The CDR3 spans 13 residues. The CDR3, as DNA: TGTGCCAGCAGCTGGGACATCGCTGCTGAAGCTTTCTTT. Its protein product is CASSWDIAAEAFF.

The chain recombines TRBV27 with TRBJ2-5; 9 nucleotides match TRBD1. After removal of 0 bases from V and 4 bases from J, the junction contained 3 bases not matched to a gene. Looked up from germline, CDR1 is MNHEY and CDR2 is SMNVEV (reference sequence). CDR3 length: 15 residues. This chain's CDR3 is CASSLSGQGRETQYF. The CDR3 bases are TGTGCCAGCAGTTTATCGGGACAGGGACGAGAGACCCAGTACTTC.

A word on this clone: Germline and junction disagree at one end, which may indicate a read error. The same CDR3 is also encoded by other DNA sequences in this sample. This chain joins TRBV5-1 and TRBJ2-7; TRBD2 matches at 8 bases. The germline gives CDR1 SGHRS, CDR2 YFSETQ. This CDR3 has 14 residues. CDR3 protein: CASNPLAGTYEQYF. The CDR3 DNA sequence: TGCGCCAGCAATCCGTTAGCGGGGACCTACGAGCAGTATTTC.

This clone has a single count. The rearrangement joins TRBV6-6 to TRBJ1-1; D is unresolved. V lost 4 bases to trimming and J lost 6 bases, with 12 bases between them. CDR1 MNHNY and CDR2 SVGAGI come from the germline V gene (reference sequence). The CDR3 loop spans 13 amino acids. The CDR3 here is CASSSIQYPEAFF. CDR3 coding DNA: TGTGCCAGCAGTTCCATACAGTATCCTGAAGCTTTCTTT.

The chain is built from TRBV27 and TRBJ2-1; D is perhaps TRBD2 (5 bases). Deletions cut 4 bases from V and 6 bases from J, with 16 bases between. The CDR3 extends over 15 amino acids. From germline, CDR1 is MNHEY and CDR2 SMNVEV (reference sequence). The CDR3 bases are TGTGCCAGCAGTTCCCAACAGACTAATTCCAATGAGCAGTTCTTC. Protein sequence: CASSSQQTNSNEQFF.

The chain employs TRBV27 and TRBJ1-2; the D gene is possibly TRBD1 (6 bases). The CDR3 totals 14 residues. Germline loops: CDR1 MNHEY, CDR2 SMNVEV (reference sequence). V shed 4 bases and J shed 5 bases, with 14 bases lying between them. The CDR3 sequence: CASSYGRGKYGYTF. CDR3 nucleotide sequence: TGTGCCAGCAGTTACGGCAGGGGAAAGTATGGCTACACCTTC.

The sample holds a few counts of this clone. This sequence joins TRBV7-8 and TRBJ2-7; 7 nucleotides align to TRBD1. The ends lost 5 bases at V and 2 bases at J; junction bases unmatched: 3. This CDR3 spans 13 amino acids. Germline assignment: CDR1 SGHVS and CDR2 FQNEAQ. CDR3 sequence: CASSPQGTYEQYF. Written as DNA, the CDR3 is TGTGCCAGCAGCCCACAGGGGACCTACGAGCAGTACTTC.

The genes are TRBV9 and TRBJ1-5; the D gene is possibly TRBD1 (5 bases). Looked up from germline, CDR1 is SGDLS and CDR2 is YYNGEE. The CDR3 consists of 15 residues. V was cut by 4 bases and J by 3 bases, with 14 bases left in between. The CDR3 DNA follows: TGTGCCAGCAGCTCCGGGGCGGCCGACAATCAGCCCCAGCATTTT. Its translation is CASSSGAADNQPQHF.

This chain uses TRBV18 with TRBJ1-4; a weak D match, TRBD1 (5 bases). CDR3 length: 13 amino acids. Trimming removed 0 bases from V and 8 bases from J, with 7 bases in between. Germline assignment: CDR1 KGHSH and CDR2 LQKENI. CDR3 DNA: TGTGCCAGCTCACCACCGCAGGGCGAAAAACTGTTTTTT. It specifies CASSPPQGEKLFF.

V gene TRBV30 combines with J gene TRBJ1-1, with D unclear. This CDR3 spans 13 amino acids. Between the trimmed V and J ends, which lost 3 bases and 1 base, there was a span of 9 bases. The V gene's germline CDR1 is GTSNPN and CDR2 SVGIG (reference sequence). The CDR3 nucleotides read TGTGCCTGGAGGTTGGAATGGAACACTGAAGCTTTCTTT. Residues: CAWRLEWNTEAFF.

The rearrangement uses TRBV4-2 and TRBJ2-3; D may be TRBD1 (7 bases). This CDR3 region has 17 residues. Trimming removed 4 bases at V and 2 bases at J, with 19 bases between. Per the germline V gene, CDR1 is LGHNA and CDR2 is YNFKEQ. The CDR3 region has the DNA TGTGCCAGCAGCCTCAGGGGGGCTAGGAGAGCCACAGATACGCAGTATTTT. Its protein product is CASSLRGARRATDTQYF.

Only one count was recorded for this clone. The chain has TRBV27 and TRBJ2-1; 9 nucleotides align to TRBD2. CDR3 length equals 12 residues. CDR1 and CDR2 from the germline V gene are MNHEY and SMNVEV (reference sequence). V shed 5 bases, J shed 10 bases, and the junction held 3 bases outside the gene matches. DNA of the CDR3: TGTGCCAGCAGTACCCTAGCGGGGGAGCAGTTCTTC. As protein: CASSTLAGEQFF.

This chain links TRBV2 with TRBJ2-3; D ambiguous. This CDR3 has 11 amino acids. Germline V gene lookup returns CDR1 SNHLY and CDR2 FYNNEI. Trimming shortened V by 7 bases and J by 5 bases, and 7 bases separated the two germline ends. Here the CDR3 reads CASTTGDTQYF. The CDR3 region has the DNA TGTGCCAGCACCACGGGAGATACGCAGTATTTT.

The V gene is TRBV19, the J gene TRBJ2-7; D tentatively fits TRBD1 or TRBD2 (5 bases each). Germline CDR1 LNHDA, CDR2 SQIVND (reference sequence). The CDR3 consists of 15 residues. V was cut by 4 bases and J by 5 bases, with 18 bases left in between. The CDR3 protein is CASSTRDLSRNEQYF. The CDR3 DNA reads TGTGCCAGTAGTACCCGGGACCTATCGAGGAACGAGCAGTACTTC.

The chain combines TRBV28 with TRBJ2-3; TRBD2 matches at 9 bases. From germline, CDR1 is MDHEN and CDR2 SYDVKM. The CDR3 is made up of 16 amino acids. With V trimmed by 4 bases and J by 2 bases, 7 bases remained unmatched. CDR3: CASSYYSGSITDTQYF. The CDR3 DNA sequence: TGTGCCAGCAGTTATTATAGCGGGAGTATCACAGATACGCAGTATTTT.